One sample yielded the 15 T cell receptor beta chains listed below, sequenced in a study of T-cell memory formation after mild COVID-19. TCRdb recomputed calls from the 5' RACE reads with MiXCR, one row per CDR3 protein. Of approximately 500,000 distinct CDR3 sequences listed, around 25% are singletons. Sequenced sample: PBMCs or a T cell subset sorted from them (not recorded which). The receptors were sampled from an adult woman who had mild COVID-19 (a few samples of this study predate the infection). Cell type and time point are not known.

The CDR3 sequence: CASSSGWTSGGVAQYF. DNA for the CDR3: TGCGCCAGCAGCTCCGGTTGGACTAGCGGGGGGGTCGCCCAGTACTTC. The rearrangement uses TRBV5-1 and TRBJ2-5; 15 positions match TRBD2. The CDR3 covers 16 residues. Germline V CDR1 and CDR2: SGHRS, YFSETQ. Germline trimming cut 3 bases from V and 9 bases from J; bases unmatched to any gene: 9.

The CDR3, as DNA: TGTGCCTGCCAAGGGGCCGTGAGAACTGAAGCTTTCTTT. Residues: CACQGAVRTEAFF. The chain carries TRBV30 and TRBJ1-1; the D gene is possibly TRBD1 (5 bases). The CDR3 has 13 amino acids. Germline V gene sequence: CDR1 GTSNPN, CDR2 SVGIG (reference sequence). Trimming removed 6 bases at V and 5 bases at J, with 16 bases between.

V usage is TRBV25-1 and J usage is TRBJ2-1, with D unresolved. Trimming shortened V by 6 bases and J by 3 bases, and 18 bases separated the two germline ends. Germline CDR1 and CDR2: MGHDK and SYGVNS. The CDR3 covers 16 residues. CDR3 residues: CASRKTSRWGYNEQFF. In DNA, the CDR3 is TGTGCCAGCAGGAAGACCTCGAGGTGGGGCTACAATGAGCAGTTCTTC.

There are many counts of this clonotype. CDR3 sequence (DNA): TGCGCCAGCAGCCAAGAGTTAAGACTAGCGGGAGAGTTCAGTGAGCAGTTCTTC. Translating it yields CASSQELRLAGEFSEQFF. The chain has TRBV4-3 and TRBJ2-1; 12 bases fit TRBD2. CDR1 and CDR2 (germline): LGHNA, YSLEER. Trimming removed 0 bases from V and 9 bases from J; junction bases left unmatched: 12. CDR3 length: 18 amino acids.

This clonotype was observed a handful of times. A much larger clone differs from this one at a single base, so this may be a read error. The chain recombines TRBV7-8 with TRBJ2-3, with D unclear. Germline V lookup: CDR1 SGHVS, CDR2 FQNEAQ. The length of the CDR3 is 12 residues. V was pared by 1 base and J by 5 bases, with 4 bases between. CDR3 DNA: TGTGCCAGCAGCTTAGACATAGATACGCAGTATTTT. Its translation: CASSLDIDTQYF.

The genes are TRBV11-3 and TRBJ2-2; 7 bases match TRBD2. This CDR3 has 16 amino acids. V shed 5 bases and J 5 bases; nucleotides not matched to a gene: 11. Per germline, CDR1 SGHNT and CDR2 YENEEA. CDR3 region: CASSPENEGGTGELFF. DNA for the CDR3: TGTGCCAGCAGCCCCGAGAATGAGGGAGGGACCGGGGAGCTGTTTTTT.

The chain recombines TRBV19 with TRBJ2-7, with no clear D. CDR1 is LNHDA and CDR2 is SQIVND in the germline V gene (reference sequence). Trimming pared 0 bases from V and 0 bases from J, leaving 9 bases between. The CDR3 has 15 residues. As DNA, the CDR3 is TGTGCCAGTAGTATAGAGGCCAGGCCCTCCTACGAGCAGTACTTC. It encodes CASSIEARPSYEQYF.

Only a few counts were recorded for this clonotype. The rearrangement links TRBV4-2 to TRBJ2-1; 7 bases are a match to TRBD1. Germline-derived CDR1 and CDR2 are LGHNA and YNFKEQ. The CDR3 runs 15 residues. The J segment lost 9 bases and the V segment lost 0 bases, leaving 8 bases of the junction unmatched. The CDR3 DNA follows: TGTGCCAGCAGCCAAGATGTGACAGGGCGGAGTGAGCAGTTCTTC. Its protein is CASSQDVTGRSEQFF.

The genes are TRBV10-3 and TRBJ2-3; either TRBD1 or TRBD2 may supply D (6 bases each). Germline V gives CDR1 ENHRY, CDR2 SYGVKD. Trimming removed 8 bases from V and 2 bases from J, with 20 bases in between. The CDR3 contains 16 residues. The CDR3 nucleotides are TGTGCCATCCGCGGAAGAGGGGGGCGCATCACAGATACGCAGTATTTT. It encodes CAIRGRGGRITDTQYF.

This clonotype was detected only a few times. The CDR3 DNA follows: TGTGCCAGCAGGGGACTAGCGGTAGAGAGAACAGATACGCAGTATTTT. Protein sequence: CASRGLAVERTDTQYF. The rearrangement links TRBV12-3 or TRBV12-4 to TRBJ2-3; 11 nucleotides agree with TRBD2. CDR3 length equals 16 residues. The V gene end was trimmed by 6 bases and the J gene end by 3 bases; junction bases not matched to a gene: 8.

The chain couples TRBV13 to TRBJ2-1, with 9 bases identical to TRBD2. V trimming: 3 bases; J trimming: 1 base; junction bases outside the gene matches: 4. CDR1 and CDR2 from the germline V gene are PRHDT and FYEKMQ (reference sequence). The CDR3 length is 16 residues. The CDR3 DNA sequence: TGTGCCAGCAGCTTCTCGACTAGCGGTTCCTACAATGAGCAGTTCTTC. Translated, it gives CASSFSTSGSYNEQFF.

The CDR3 here is CASSLAWTGMNTEAFF. CDR3 nucleotides: TGTGCCAGCAGCTTAGCGTGGACAGGGATGAACACTGAAGCTTTCTTT. The J gene is TRBJ1-1, the V gene TRBV7-2, with 8 bases matching TRBD1. Germline CDR1 and CDR2: SGHTA and FQGNSA. With V trimmed by 0 bases and J by 0 bases, 3 bases remained unmatched. This CDR3 spans 16 amino acids.

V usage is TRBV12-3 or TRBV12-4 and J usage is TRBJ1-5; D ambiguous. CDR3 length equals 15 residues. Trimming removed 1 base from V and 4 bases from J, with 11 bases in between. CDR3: CASSLGTDPNQPQHF. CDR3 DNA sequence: TGTGCCAGCAGTTTAGGCACAGACCCTAATCAGCCCCAGCATTTT.

CDR3: CASSSLAGPSEQYF. The CDR3 DNA reads TGTGCCAGCAGTTCCCTAGCGGGACCATCCGAGCAGTACTTC. The genes are TRBV6-5 and TRBJ2-7, with 9 positions matching TRBD2. This CDR3 has 14 residues. With V trimmed by 4 bases and J by 6 bases, 7 bases remained unmatched. Germline CDR1 and CDR2: MNHEY and SVGAGI.

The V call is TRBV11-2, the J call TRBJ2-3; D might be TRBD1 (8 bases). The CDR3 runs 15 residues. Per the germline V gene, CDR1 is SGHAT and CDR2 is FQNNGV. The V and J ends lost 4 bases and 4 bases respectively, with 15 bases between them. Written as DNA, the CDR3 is TGTGCCAGCAGCTCTCACAGGGGGAGGGCAGATACGCAGTATTTT. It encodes CASSSHRGRADTQYF.